The rows below give T cell receptor beta chains drawn from one sample of a study of blood T cell repertoires in COVID-19. Assay: immunoSEQ multiplex PCR; the TCRdb copy retains only in-frame clones and omits some. Here the sample spans 150,000 to 200,000 clones, 80% to 90% being singletons. Sequencing was done on a sample of peripheral blood. The receptors stem from a human donor with active or convalescent COVID-19. The donor label of this sample is uncertain. Both conserved end residues are part of each CDR3. The D gene is left open where the match is weak. Rows may omit the clone size; those that give it use once, few, many or a size class.

CDR3: CASSSRTGRAFF
DNA: TGTGCCAGCAGTTCAAGGACAGGGCGAGCTTTCTTT
D: TRBD1
J: TRBJ1-1
size: NA
V: TRBV12-3/TRBV12-4

CDR3: CASIEGGNEKLFF
DNA: TGTGCCAGCATCGAGGGGGGGAATGAAAAACTGTTTTTT
D: NA
J: TRBJ1-4
size: NA
V: TRBV28

CDR3: CASSPRDRRENIQYF
DNA: TGTGCCAGCAGCCCCCGGGACAGAAGAGAAAACATTCAGTACTTC
D: TRBD1
J: TRBJ2-4
size: NA
V: TRBV7-7

CDR3: CASSWAGDLSYNEQFF
DNA: TGTGCCAGCAGTTGGGCGGGGGACCTCTCCTACAATGAGCAGTTCTTC
D: TRBD2
J: TRBJ2-1
size: NA
V: TRBV6-2/TRBV6-3

CDR3: CASSPQQGYTDTQYF
DNA: TGTGCCAGCAGCCCCCAACAGGGTTACACAGATACGCAGTATTTT
D: NA
J: TRBJ2-3
size: NA
V: TRBV5-4

CDR3: CASSQRSPLHF
DNA: TGTGCCAGCAGCCAACGGTCACCCCTCCACTTT
D: NA
J: TRBJ1-6
size: NA
V: TRBV14

CDR3: CASRSDKGQSGNTIYF
DNA: TGTGCCAGCAGATCCGACAAGGGGCAGTCTGGAAACACCATATATTTT
D: NA
J: TRBJ1-3
size: NA
V: TRBV14

CDR3: CATSAGNLGSDTQYF
DNA: TGTGCCACCAGCGCAGGGAACCTAGGGTCGGATACGCAGTATTTT
D: NA
J: TRBJ2-3
size: NA
V: TRBV24-1

CDR3: CASSLGVDRVQNEQYF
DNA: TGTGCCAGCAGCTTGGGAGTTGACAGGGTCCAGAACGAGCAGTACTTC
D: TRBD1
J: TRBJ2-7
size: NA
V: TRBV5-6

CDR3: CASSPGVYNEQFF
DNA: TGTGCCAGCTCACCAGGAGTTTACAATGAGCAGTTCTTC
D: NA
J: TRBJ2-1
size: once
V: TRBV18

CDR3: CASSPPQETQYF
DNA: TGTGCCAGCAGTCCCCCTCAAGAGACCCAGTACTTC
D: NA
J: TRBJ2-5
size: NA
V: TRBV6-2/TRBV6-3

CDR3: CASSFAGVDTQYF
DNA: TGTGCCAGCAGCTTCGCGGGAGTGGATACGCAGTATTTT
D: TRBD2
J: TRBJ2-3
size: NA
V: TRBV5-8

CDR3: CASRIRGAGGYTF
DNA: TGTGCCAGCAGGATCAGGGGGGCTGGGGGCTACACCTTC
D: TRBD1
J: TRBJ1-2
size: NA
V: TRBV28

CDR3: CASSLAEGYEQYF
DNA: TGCGCCAGCAGCTTGGCGGAGGGTTACGAGCAGTACTTC
D: NA
J: TRBJ2-7
size: NA
V: TRBV5-1

CDR3: CAISPGLAGNYEQYF
DNA: TGTGCCATTTCGCCGGGACTAGCGGGAAACTACGAGCAGTACTTC
D: TRBD2
J: TRBJ2-7
size: NA
V: TRBV10-3

CDR3: CASSPSGRPSNEQFF
DNA: TGTGCCAGCAGCCCTAGCGGGAGGCCCAGCAATGAGCAGTTCTTC
D: TRBD2
J: TRBJ2-1
size: NA
V: TRBV3-1/TRBV3-2

CDR3: CASSSRGGTEAFF
DNA: TGTGCCAGCAGCTCCAGGGGTGGCACTGAAGCTTTCTTT
D: NA
J: TRBJ1-1
size: many
V: TRBV5-6

CDR3: CASSPAGLAGGNEQYF
DNA: TGTGCCAGCAGCCCCGCGGGACTAGCGGGAGGAAACGAGCAGTACTTC
D: TRBD2
J: TRBJ2-7
size: NA
V: TRBV3-1/TRBV3-2

CDR3: CASRPLAGGGETQYF
DNA: TGTGCCAGTCGTCCACTAGCGGGGGGTGGGGAGACCCAGTACTTC
D: TRBD2
J: TRBJ2-5
size: NA
V: TRBV27

CDR3: CASSIRTGGTGNTIYF
DNA: TGTGCCAGCAGCATCAGAACAGGGGGGACTGGAAACACCATATATTTT
D: TRBD1
J: TRBJ1-3
size: NA
V: TRBV4-2

CDR3: CASSYSAGETQYF
DNA: TGTGCCAGCAGTTATTCGGCGGGGGAGACCCAGTACTTC
D: NA
J: TRBJ2-5
size: NA
V: TRBV6-5

CDR3: CASSADGTLAKNIQYF
DNA: TGTGCCAGCAGCGCGGACGGGACACTAGCCAAAAACATTCAGTACTTC
D: NA
J: TRBJ2-4
size: NA
V: TRBV5-6